This TCR beta chain was recorded in a study of blood T cell repertoires in COVID-19. Profiled with immunoSEQ multiplex PCR; TCRdb holds only in-frame clones, not every one. The sample yields fewer than 350,000 clones, 85% seen once. With regard to this clone: Other nucleotide sequences from this sample produce the same CDR3.

Germline values: CDR1 SGHRS, CDR2 YFSETQ. The CDR3 has 14 residues. Unmatched junction bases numbered 0, after V lost 0 bases and J lost 1 base. The clonotype comes from a woman between 45 and 65 years old who had recovered from COVID-19. The sample consisted of PBMCs or T cells enriched from blood (not recorded which). The chain is built from TRBV5-1 and TRBJ2-7, with 8 nucleotides matching TRBD1. In DNA form, the CDR3 reads TGCGCCAGCAGCTTGGGACAGGGGTCCTACGAGCAGTACTTC. Translation gives CASSLGQGSYEQYF.